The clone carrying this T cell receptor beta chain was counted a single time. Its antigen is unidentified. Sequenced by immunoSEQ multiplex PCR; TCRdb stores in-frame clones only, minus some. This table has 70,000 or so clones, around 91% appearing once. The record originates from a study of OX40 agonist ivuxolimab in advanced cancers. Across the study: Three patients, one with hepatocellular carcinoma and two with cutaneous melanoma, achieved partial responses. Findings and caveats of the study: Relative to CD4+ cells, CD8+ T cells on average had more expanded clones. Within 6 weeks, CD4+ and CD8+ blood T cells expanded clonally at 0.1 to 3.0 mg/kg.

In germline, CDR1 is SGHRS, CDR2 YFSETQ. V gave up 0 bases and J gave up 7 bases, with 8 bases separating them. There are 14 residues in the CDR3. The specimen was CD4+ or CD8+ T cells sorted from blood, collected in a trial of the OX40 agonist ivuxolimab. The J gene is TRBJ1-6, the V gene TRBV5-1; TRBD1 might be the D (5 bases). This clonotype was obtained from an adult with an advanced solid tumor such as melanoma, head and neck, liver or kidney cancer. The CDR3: CASSLAEGNSPLHF. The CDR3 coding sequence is TGCGCCAGCAGCTTGGCTGAGGGGAATTCACCCCTCCACTTT.